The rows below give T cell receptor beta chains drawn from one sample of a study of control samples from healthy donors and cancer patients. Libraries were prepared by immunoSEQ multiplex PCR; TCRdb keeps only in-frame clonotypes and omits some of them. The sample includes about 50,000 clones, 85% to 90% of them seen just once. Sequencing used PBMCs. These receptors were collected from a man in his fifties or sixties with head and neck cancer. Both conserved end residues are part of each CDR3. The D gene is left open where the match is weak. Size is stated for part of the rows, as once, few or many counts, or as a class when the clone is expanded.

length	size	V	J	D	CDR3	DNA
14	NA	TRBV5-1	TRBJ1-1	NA	CASSPTAEGTEAFF	TGCGCCAGCAGCCCCACGGCCGAAGGAACTGAAGCTTTCTTT
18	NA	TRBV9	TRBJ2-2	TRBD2	CASSVVDGGLAGSGELFF	TGTGCCAGCAGCGTAGTAGATGGGGGGCTAGCGGGATCCGGGGAGCTGTTTTTT
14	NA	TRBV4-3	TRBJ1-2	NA	CASSQDLRYYGYTF	TGCGCCAGCAGCCAAGATTTACGCTACTATGGCTACACCTTC
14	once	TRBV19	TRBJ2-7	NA	CASRRDPGPYEQYF	TGTGCCAGTCGGCGGGACCCTGGCCCCTACGAGCAGTACTTC
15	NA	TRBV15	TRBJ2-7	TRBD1	CATSSRTGFSYEQYF	TGTGCCACCAGCAGCAGGACAGGATTCTCCTACGAGCAGTACTTC
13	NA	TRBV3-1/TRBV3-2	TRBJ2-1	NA	CASSGGSYNEQFF	TGTGCCAGCAGCGGGGGGTCCTACAATGAGCAGTTCTTC
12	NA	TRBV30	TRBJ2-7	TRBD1	CAWGQGAYEQYF	TGTGCCTGGGGCCAGGGGGCCTACGAGCAGTACTTC
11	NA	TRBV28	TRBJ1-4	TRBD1	CASSLQGKLFF	TGTGCCAGCAGTCTACAGGGGAAACTGTTTTTT
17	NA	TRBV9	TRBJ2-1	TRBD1	CASSGGQAWSSSYEQFF	TGTGCCAGCAGCGGGGGACAGGCGTGGTCCAGTAGTTATGAGCAGTTCTTC
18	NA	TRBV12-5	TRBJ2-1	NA	CASGLTRTAGSSYNEQFF	TGTGCTAGTGGTTTGACCCGGACTGCCGGAAGCTCCTACAATGAGCAGTTCTTC
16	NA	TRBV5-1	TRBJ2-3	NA	CASTLEVTYSTDTQYF	TGCGCCAGCACGCTGGAGGTGACATATAGCACAGATACGCAGTATTTT
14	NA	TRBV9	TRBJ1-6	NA	CASSVSQANSPLHF	TGTGCCAGCAGCGTTAGCCAGGCCAATTCACCCCTCCACTTT
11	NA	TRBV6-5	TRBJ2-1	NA	CASSYLTEQFF	TGTGCCAGCAGTTACCTGACGGAGCAGTTCTTC
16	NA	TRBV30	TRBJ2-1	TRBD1	CAWSGTDRGRGNEQFF	TGTGCCTGGAGCGGGACCGACAGGGGGCGAGGAAATGAGCAGTTCTTC
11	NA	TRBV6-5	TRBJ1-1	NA	CASSSRLGAFF	TGTGCCAGCAGTTCCAGACTAGGGGCTTTCTTT
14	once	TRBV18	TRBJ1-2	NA	CASSPPVPGYGYTF	TGTGCCAGCTCACCACCGGTTCCGGGTTATGGCTACACCTTC
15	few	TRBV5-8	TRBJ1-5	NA	CASSLKRRGHQPQHF	TGTGCCAGCAGCTTGAAACGGAGAGGGCATCAGCCCCAGCATTTT
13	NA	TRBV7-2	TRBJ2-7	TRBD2	CASSPSISGAPVF	TGTGCCAGCAGCCCTAGCATTAGCGGGGCCCCGGTCTTC
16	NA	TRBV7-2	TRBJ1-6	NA	CASSPQGGDYNSPLHF	TGTGCCAGCAGCCCTCAGGGTGGGGACTATAATTCACCCCTCCACTTT
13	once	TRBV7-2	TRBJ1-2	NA	CASSPQGNYGYTF	TGTGCCAGCAGCCCACAGGGAAACTATGGCTACACCTTC
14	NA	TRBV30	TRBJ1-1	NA	CAWSVRLLFLEAFF	TGTGCCTGGAGTGTACGTCTACTATTCCTTGAAGCTTTCTTT
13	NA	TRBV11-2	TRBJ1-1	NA	CASTPRRDAEAFF	TGTGCCAGCACCCCAAGACGCGACGCTGAAGCTTTCTTT
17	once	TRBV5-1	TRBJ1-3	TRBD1	CASSFAFGQGTGNTIYF	TGCGCCAGCAGCTTTGCCTTCGGACAGGGAACAGGAAACACCATATATTTT
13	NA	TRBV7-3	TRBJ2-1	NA	CASSLMGSGTQFF	TGTGCCAGCAGCTTAATGGGGAGCGGAACCCAGTTCTTC